Ten or more counts support the clone carrying this TCR beta chain. The antigen remains unidentified. The sample comes from a study of T cells in Graves' hyperthyroidism and ophthalmopathy. For the study at large: It was at initial diagnosis, before any treatment, that peripheral blood was collected.

J was trimmed by 4 bases and V by 6 bases; bases with no gene match: 12. The germline CDR1 and CDR2 sequences are SGHAT and FQNNGV. The CDR3 covers 16 residues. Amplified TCR beta CDR3 regions came from RNA transcripts. Carried out on the TCR CDR3, a first-round RT-PCR used the HTBI primer set. TCRdb reanalysed the multiplex PCR reads using MiXCR and keeps one entry per CDR3 protein. The table has 640,000 or so distinct CDR3 sequences, 14% seen once. Broader study findings: Researchers report that a 13 V-J model separated ophthalmopathy from stable hyperthyroidism. Most thyroid-expanded clonotypes above 0.001 were also found in blood.

PBMCs stemmed from 8.5 to 10 ml fresh peripheral blood. The sample comprised blood. The chain employs TRBV11-2 and TRBJ2-7; 10 bases are shared with TRBD1. This TCR was sampled from a woman aged 18-29 years with Graves' ophthalmopathy. CDR3 residues: CASRPLGQGKTYEQYF. The CDR3 DNA reads as TGTGCCAGCAGGCCCCTGGGACAGGGGAAAACTTACGAGCAGTACTTC. The entire variable domain, with the rest obtained from reference TRBV11-2 and TRBJ2-7, is as follows: EAGVAQSPRYKIIEKRQSVAFWCNPISGHATLYWYQQILGQGPKLLIQFQNNGVVDDSQLPKDRFSAERLKGVDSTLKIQPAKLEDSAVYLCASRPLGQGKTYEQYFGPGTRLTVT.